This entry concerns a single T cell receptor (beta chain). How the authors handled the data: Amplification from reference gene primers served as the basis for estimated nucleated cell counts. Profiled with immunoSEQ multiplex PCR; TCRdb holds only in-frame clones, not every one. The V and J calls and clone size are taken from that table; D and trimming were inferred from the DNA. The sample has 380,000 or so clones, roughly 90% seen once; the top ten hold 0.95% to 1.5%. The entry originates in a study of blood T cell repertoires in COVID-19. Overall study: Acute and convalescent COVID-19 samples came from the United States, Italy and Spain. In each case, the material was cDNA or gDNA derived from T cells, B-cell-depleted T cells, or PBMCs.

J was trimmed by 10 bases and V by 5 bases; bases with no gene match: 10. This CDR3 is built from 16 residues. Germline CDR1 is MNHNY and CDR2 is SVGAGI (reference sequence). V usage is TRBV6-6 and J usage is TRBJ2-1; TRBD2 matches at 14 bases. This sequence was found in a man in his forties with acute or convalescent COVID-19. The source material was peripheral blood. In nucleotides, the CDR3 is TGTGCCAGCAGTACCGCGCGACTAGCGGGAGGGGGGGAGCAGTTCTTC. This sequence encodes CASSTARLAGGGEQFF.